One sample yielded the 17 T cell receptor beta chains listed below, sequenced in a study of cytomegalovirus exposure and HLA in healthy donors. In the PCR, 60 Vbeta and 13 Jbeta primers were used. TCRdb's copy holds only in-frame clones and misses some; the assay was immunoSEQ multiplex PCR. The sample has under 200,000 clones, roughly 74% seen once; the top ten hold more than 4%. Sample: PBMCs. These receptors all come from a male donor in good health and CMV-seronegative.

CDR3 sequence reads: CASSLNRDRGNTEAFF. The CDR3 region has the DNA TGCGCCAGCAGCTTGAACCGGGACAGGGGAAACACTGAAGCTTTCTTT. This chain links TRBV5-1 with TRBJ1-1; 10 bases match TRBD1. The J segment lost 2 bases and the V segment lost 1 base, leaving 5 bases of the junction unmatched. CDR1 SGHRS and CDR2 YFSETQ come from the germline V gene. The CDR3 runs 16 residues.

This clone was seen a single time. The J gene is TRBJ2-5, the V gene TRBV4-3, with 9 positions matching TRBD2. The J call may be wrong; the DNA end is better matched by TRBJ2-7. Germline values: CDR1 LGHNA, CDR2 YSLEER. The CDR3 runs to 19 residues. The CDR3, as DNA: TGCGCCAGCAGCCAAGGGTTAGGGGGGCGGGAGGGCTTCCACTACGAGCAGTACTTC. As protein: CASSQGLGGREGFHYEQYF.

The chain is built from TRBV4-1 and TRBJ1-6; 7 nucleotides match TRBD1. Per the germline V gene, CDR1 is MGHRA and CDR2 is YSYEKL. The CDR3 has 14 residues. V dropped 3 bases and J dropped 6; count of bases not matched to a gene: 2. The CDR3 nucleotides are TGCGCCAGCAGCCAGAGACAGGGTAATTCACCCCTCCACTTT. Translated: CASSQRQGNSPLHF.

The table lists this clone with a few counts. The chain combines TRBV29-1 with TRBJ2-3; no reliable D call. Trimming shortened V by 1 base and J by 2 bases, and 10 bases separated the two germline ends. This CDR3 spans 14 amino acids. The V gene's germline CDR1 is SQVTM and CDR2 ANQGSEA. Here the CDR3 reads CSVEGLEVTDTQYF. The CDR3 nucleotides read TGCAGCGTTGAAGGGTTAGAAGTCACAGATACGCAGTATTTT.

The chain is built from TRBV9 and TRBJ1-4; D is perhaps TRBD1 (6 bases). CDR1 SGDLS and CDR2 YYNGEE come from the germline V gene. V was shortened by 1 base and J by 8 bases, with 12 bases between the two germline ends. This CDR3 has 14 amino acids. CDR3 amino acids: CASSVNRADEKLFF. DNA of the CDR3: TGTGCCAGCAGCGTAAACAGGGCGGACGAAAAACTGTTTTTT.

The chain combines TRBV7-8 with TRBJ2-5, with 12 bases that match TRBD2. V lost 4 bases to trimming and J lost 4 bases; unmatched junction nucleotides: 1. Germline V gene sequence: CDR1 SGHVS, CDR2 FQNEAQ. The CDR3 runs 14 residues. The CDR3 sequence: CASSSSGRAETQYF. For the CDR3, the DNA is TGTGCCAGCAGCTCTAGCGGGAGGGCAGAGACCCAGTACTTC.

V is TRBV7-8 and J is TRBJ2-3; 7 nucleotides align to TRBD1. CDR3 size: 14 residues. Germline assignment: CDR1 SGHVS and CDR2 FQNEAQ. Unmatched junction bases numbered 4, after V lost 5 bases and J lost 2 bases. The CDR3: CASSPGQHTDTQYF. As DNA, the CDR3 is TGTGCCAGCAGCCCGGGACAGCACACAGATACGCAGTATTTT.

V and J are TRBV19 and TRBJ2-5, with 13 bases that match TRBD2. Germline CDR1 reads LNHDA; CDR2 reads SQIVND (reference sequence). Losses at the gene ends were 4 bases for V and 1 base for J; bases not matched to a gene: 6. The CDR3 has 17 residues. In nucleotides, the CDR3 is TGTGCCAGTAGTACGGGGGGGACTAGCGGGATCCAAGAGACCCAGTACTTC. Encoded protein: CASSTGGTSGIQETQYF.

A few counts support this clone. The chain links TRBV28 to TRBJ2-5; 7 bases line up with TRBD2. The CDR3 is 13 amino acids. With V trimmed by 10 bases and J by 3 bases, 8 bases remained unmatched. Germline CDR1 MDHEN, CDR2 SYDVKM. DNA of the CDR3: TGTGCCACCGGGCTGGCGGGGGAAGAGACCCAGTACTTC. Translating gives CATGLAGEETQYF.

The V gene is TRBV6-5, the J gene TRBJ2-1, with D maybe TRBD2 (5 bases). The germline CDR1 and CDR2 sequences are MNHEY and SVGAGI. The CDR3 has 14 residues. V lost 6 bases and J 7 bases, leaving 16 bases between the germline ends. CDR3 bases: TGTGCCAGCAGCTTGGACTCGCGGCAGAATGAGCAGTTCTTC. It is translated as CASSLDSRQNEQFF.

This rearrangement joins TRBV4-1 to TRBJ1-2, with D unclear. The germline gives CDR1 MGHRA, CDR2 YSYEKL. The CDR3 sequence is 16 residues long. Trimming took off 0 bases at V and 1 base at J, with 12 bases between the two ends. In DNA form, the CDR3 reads TGCGCCAGCAGCCAAGAATATTATATTAATAACTATGGCTACACCTTC. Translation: CASSQEYYINNYGYTF.

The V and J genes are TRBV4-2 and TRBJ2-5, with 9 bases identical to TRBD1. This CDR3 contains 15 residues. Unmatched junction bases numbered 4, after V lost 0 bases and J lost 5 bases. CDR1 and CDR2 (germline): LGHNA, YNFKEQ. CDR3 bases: TGTGCCAGCAGCCAAGACGGGACAGGGAGGGAGACCCAGTACTTC. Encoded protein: CASSQDGTGRETQYF.

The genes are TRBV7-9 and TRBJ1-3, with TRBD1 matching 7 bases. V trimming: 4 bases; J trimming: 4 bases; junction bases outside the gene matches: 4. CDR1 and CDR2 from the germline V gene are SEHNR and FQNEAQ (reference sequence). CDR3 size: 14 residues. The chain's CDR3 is CASSSRGAGNTIYF. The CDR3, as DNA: TGTGCCAGCAGCTCCAGGGGGGCGGGAAACACCATATATTTT.

In DNA, the CDR3 is TGTGCCAGCAGGTCCGCTAGCGCGGGAACAGAGACCCAGTACTTC. Translating it yields CASRSASAGTETQYF. V and J are TRBV28 and TRBJ2-5; D is perhaps TRBD2 (6 bases). V gave up 6 bases and J gave up 4 bases, with 18 bases separating them. CDR1 and CDR2 (germline): MDHEN, SYDVKM. This CDR3 is built from 15 residues.

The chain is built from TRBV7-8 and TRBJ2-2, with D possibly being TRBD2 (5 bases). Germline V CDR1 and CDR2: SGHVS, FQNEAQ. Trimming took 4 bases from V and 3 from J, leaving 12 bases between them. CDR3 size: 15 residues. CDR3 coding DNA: TGTGCCAGCAGCTCCAAACGGACTTACACCGGGGAGCTGTTTTTT. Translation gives CASSSKRTYTGELFF.

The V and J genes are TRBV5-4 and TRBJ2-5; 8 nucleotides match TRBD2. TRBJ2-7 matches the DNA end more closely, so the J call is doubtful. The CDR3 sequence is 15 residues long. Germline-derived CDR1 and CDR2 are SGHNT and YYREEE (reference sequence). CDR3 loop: CASSPGGSGAYEQYF. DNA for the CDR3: TGTGCCAGCAGCCCCGGAGGTAGCGGGGCCTACGAGCAGTACTTC.

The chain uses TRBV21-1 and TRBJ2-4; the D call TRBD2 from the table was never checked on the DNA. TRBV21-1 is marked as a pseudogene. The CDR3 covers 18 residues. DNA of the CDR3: TGTGCCAGCCCTCTGACTAGCGGGAGGGTTTGGGCCAAAAACATTCAGTACTTC. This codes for CASPLTSGRVWAKNIQYF.